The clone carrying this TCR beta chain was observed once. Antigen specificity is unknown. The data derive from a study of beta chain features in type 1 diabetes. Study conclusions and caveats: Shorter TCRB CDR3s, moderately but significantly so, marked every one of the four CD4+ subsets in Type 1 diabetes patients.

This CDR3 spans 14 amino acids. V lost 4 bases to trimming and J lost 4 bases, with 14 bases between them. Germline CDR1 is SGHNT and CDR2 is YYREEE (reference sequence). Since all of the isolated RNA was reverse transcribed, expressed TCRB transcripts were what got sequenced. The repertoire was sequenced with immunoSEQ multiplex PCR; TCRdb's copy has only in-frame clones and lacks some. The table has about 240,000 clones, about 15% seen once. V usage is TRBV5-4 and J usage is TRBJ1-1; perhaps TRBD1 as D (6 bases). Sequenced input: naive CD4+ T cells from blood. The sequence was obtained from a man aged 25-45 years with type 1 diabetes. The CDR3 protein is CASSLTTGSTEAFF. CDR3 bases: TGTGCCAGCAGCCTGACAACAGGGAGCACTGAAGCTTTCTTT.